This entry lists 22 T cell receptor beta chains sequenced from one sample in a study of blood T cells in healthy people across ages. For the second PCR, which ran for roughly 6 to 12 cycles, a sample-barcoded 5' primer and a J-beta primer mix were used. TCRdb processed the 5' RACE reads anew with MiXCR; each CDR3 protein has one entry. The table records fewer than 600,000 distinct CDR3 sequences, 27% of them present only once. This sample also appeared in a second study, on T cells of mothers and their children.

The specimen sequenced was blood. These TCRs come from a boy aged 2-15 years in good health.

This clonotype was found a few times. V is TRBV29-1 and J is TRBJ2-1, with 7 nucleotides matching TRBD2. The V gene's germline CDR1 is SQVTM and CDR2 ANQGSEA. J lost 5 bases, V lost 3 bases, and 7 bases had no gene match. The CDR3 is 14 amino acids. The CDR3 region has the DNA TGCAGCGTTGAGGACGGGGGGACCCACAATGAGCAGTTCTTC. Protein sequence: CSVEDGGTHNEQFF.

This clonotype was observed a few times. The V and J genes are TRBV5-1 and TRBJ1-2; D not certain. The CDR3 consists of 14 residues. CDR1 and CDR2 (germline): SGHRS, YFSETQ. V gave up 5 bases and J gave up 3 bases, with 14 bases separating them. The CDR3 loop reads CASRLGEQHYGYTF. CDR3 DNA sequence: TGCGCCAGCAGACTCGGGGAACAGCACTATGGCTACACCTTC.

The rearrangement uses TRBV3-1 and TRBJ2-7; possible D gene TRBD1, 6 bases. Trimming pared 3 bases from V and 0 bases from J, leaving 12 bases between. The germline V gene has CDR1 LGHDT and CDR2 YNNKEL (reference sequence). The CDR3 loop spans 15 amino acids. For the CDR3, the DNA is TGTGCCAGCAGCCAGGGACATGGGAGCTCCTACGAGCAGTACTTC. Translating it yields CASSQGHGSSYEQYF.

The chain is built from TRBV7-2 and TRBJ2-4, with a weak D call TRBD1 (5 bases). V lost 5 bases and J 5 bases, leaving 10 bases between the germline ends. Germline V CDR1 and CDR2: SGHTA, FQGNSA. The length of the CDR3 is 13 residues. As DNA, the CDR3 is TGTGCCAGCAGCACAGACAGACAAAACATTCAGTACTTC. Translated: CASSTDRQNIQYF.

Regarding this clonotype: One end of the junction does not line up with germline, which may come from a read error. CDR3 DNA: TGTGCCAGTAGTTCGGCGGGGGCGTACCAAGAGACCCAGTACTTC. Protein: CASSSAGAYQETQYF. The J gene is TRBJ2-5, the V gene TRBV6-5; perhaps TRBD2 as D (7 bases). The CDR3 length is 15 residues. Germline V lookup: CDR1 MNHEY, CDR2 SVGAGI.

This rearrangement joins TRBV12-3 or TRBV12-4 to TRBJ2-1; D is ambiguous. V lost 3 bases, J lost 3 bases, and 6 bases lay in between. The CDR3 is made up of 13 amino acids. The CDR3 DNA reads as TGTGCCAGCAGTTTGCTGCTCTACAATGAGCAGTTCTTC. It is translated as CASSLLLYNEQFF.

The chain is built from TRBV30 and TRBJ1-1; 8 bases align to TRBD1. The CDR3 is 12 amino acids. The ends lost 2 bases at V and 8 bases at J; junction bases unmatched: 4. Germline CDR1 and CDR2: GTSNPN and SVGIG (reference sequence). The CDR3 bases are TGTGCCTGGAGTATTACAGGGGGGGAAGCTTTCTTT. Translation: CAWSITGGEAFF.

The rearrangement joins TRBV5-1 to TRBJ2-5; D might be TRBD1 (6 bases). Trimming pared 4 bases from V and 5 bases from J, leaving 18 bases between. The CDR3 loop spans 15 amino acids. Germline loops: CDR1 SGHRS, CDR2 YFSETQ. CDR3 DNA: TGCGCCAGCAGCCGTGACAGGTCCTCTCAGGAGACCCAGTACTTC. Its translation is CASSRDRSSQETQYF.

The gene calls are TRBV20-1 and TRBJ2-3, with 7 bases matching TRBD2. Germline V gene data show CDR1 as DFQATT and CDR2 as SNEGSKA (reference sequence). The CDR3 runs to 13 residues. J gave up 5 bases and V 4 bases, and 6 bases lay outside the gene matches. CDR3 nucleotide sequence: TGCAGTGCTACTCGACTAGCTGGAGATACGCAGTATTTT. Protein: CSATRLAGDTQYF.

V is TRBV5-1 and J is TRBJ1-2, with a tentative D call TRBD1 (6 bases). Germline V gene data show CDR1 as SGHRS and CDR2 as YFSETQ. The CDR3 has 18 amino acids. V was clipped by 0 bases and J by 7 bases, with 25 bases between them. In nucleotides, the CDR3 is TGCGCCAGCAGCTTGGCCTTCAGGGGTTCCAATTTATCTACTGGCTACACCTTC. This sequence encodes CASSLAFRGSNLSTGYTF.

This clonotype has just a few counts. The J gene is TRBJ2-6, the V gene TRBV6-5, with D unclear. V lost 7 bases and J 0 bases, leaving 10 bases between the germline ends. In germline, CDR1 is MNHEY, CDR2 SVGAGI. This CDR3 is 15 amino acids long. The CDR3 bases are TGTGCCAGCACCCGCTCTGGCTCTGGGGCCAACGTCCTGACTTTC. Its translation: CASTRSGSGANVLTF.

The chain carries TRBV5-4 and TRBJ2-5; 12 bases are shared with TRBD2. The J call is uncertain, as TRBJ2-7 better fits the DNA end. Germline V gene data show CDR1 as SGHNT and CDR2 as YYREEE (reference sequence). CDR3 size: 15 residues. The CDR3 region is CASSLQLAGGYEQYF. The CDR3 DNA reads TGTGCCAGCAGCTTGCAACTAGCGGGAGGCTACGAGCAGTACTTC.

The CDR3 sequence: CASSLTGLYEQFF. CDR3 coding DNA: TGTGCCAGCAGCCTAACCGGGTTGTATGAGCAGTTCTTC. The rearrangement joins TRBV12-3 or TRBV12-4 to TRBJ2-1; D gene uncertain. The CDR3 sequence is 13 residues long. V lost 6 bases, J lost 8 bases, and 14 bases lay in between.

This clonotype was seen more than once but under ten times. The rearrangement uses TRBV29-1 and TRBJ2-1; 8 positions match TRBD2. The CDR3 length is 15 residues. V shed 4 bases, J shed 6 bases, and the junction held 11 bases outside the gene matches. Germline V gene sequence: CDR1 SQVTM, CDR2 ANQGSEA. The CDR3 sequence is CSVGAGDGRVNEQFF. Here the CDR3 DNA reads TGCAGCGTTGGAGCCGGGGACGGGAGGGTCAATGAGCAGTTCTTC.

CDR3 sequence reads: CASSYSSQGASNEQFF. The CDR3 DNA reads as TGTGCCAGCAGTTACTCGTCACAGGGGGCCTCGAATGAGCAGTTCTTC. V gene TRBV6-5 combines with J gene TRBJ2-1, with 9 bases lining up with TRBD1. J gave up 7 bases and V 0 bases, and 7 bases lay outside the gene matches. This CDR3 is 16 amino acids long. Germline assignment: CDR1 MNHEY and CDR2 SVGAGI.

A word on this clonotype: One end of the junction does not line up with germline, which may come from a read error. The chain uses TRBV13 and TRBJ2-5; 11 bases are a match to TRBD1. Germline-derived CDR1 and CDR2 are PRHDT and FYEKMQ (reference sequence). The CDR3 has 17 residues. CDR3: CAGSLGPRDRGGETQYF. The CDR3 DNA follows: TGTGCCGGCAGCTTAGGCCCCCGGGACAGGGGGGGAGAGACCCAGTACTTC.

This chain uses TRBV5-8 with TRBJ2-4; D is tentatively TRBD1 or TRBD2 (5 bases each). This CDR3 is built from 16 residues. Germline V gene data show CDR1 as SGHTS and CDR2 as YDEGEE. Trimming removed 3 bases from V and 9 bases from J, with 22 bases in between. In DNA form, the CDR3 reads TGTGCCAGCAGCTCCCGGGGTCGGACATCCTCTAGCATTCAGTACTTC. This sequence encodes CASSSRGRTSSSIQYF.

This chain links TRBV30 with TRBJ2-7; D remains ambiguous. Germline lookup yields CDR1 GTSNPN and CDR2 SVGIG (reference sequence). The CDR3 is made up of 11 amino acids. V lost 1 base to trimming and J lost 4 bases, with 5 bases between them. CDR3 sequence reads: CAWSALYEQYF. In DNA form, the CDR3 reads TGTGCCTGGAGTGCCTTGTACGAGCAGTACTTC.

The chain employs TRBV27 and TRBJ1-2; TRBD1 might be the D (6 bases). This CDR3 has 13 residues. Trimming took off 2 bases at V and 8 bases at J, with 12 bases between the two ends. The V gene's germline CDR1 is MNHEY and CDR2 SMNVEV (reference sequence). CDR3 region: CASSLGGVGGYTF. As DNA, the CDR3 is TGTGCCAGCAGTTTAGGGGGCGTGGGGGGCTACACCTTC.

This chain links TRBV29-1 with TRBJ2-1, with 15 bases aligning to TRBD2. Losses at the gene ends were 4 bases for V and 0 bases for J; bases not matched to a gene: 7. This CDR3 spans 18 amino acids. Germline CDR1 SQVTM, CDR2 ANQGSEA. The chain's CDR3 is CSVAGLAGGPGSYNEQFF. In DNA, the CDR3 is TGCAGCGTTGCGGGACTAGCGGGAGGCCCCGGCTCCTACAATGAGCAGTTCTTC.

The chain is built from TRBV6-5 and TRBJ1-2, with D perhaps TRBD1 (5 bases). The CDR3 length is 13 residues. CDR1 and CDR2 from the germline V gene are MNHEY and SVGAGI. V gave up 4 bases and J gave up 9 bases, with 15 bases separating them. CDR3 coding DNA: TGTGCCAGCAGTTTTGTTCGGGGCAGAAGCTACACCTTC. It translates to CASSFVRGRSYTF.

The chain recombines TRBV10-3 with TRBJ2-5; D possibly corresponds to TRBD1 (6 bases). CDR1 is ENHRY, CDR2 SYGVKD, per germline. The ends were cut back, 6 bases at V and 1 base at J, with 12 bases in the middle. The CDR3 spans 14 residues. The CDR3 DNA follows: TGTGCCATCAGGGGTGACAGGATCCAAGAGACCCAGTACTTC. Its protein product is CAIRGDRIQETQYF.